A single sample gave rise to the 22 T cell receptor beta chains below, sequenced in a study of blood T cell repertoires in COVID-19. Clones were sequenced by immunoSEQ multiplex PCR, and TCRdb holds only the in-frame ones, with some missing. The sample records approximately 200,000 clones, 80% being singletons. Material for sequencing was PBMCs or T cells enriched from blood (not recorded which). These receptors were obtained from a woman in her forties with acute COVID-19.

The chain carries TRBV27 and TRBJ2-7, with D perhaps matching TRBD2 (6 bases). The CDR3 is 13 residues long. V lost 6 bases and J 0 bases, leaving 9 bases between the germline ends. Looked up from germline, CDR1 is MNHEY and CDR2 is SMNVEV (reference sequence). CDR3 sequence: CASSTSLSYEQYF. CDR3 in DNA: TGTGCCAGCAGCACTAGCCTCTCCTACGAGCAGTACTTC.

V and J are TRBV30 and TRBJ1-3; 7 bases line up with TRBD1. The CDR3 runs 14 residues. The V gene's germline CDR1 is GTSNPN and CDR2 SVGIG (reference sequence). Trimming cost V 5 bases and J 4 bases; bases outside gene matches: 8. The CDR3 region is CAWHTGTEGNTIYF. The CDR3 DNA is TGTGCCTGGCACACCGGGACAGAAGGAAACACCATATATTTT.

Remarks on this clone: The same CDR3 can be traced to other DNA sequences in this sample. The CDR3 loop reads CASSPGQGQETQYF. CDR3 nucleotide sequence: TGTGCCAGCAGCCCTGGCCAGGGGCAAGAGACCCAGTACTTC. The V call is TRBV5-8, the J call TRBJ2-5, with D possibly TRBD1 on 6 matching bases. The length of the CDR3 is 14 residues. CDR1 is SGHTS, CDR2 YDEGEE, per germline. The V end lost 4 bases, the J end lost 2 bases, and 12 bases lay between the germline ends.

The CDR3 loop reads CATNRSGGPNYGYTF. For the CDR3, the DNA is TGTGCCACCAACCGTTCAGGGGGCCCTAACTATGGCTACACCTTC. The V and J genes are TRBV28 and TRBJ1-2, with 8 bases matching TRBD1. The germline V gene has CDR1 MDHEN and CDR2 SYDVKM. The CDR3 loop spans 15 amino acids. V lost 10 bases, J lost 0 bases, and 10 bases stayed unmatched.

The chain recombines TRBV27 with TRBJ1-4; 8 nucleotides match TRBD1. The V and J ends lost 5 bases and 0 bases, in that order; junction bases with no gene match: 5. The germline gives CDR1 MNHEY, CDR2 SMNVEV (reference sequence). CDR3 size: 16 residues. CDR3: CASSIDRGPTNEKLFF. The CDR3 bases are TGTGCCAGCAGTATTGACAGGGGCCCAACTAATGAAAAACTGTTTTTT. Supplemented by reference TRBV27 and TRBJ1-4, the full variable domain reads EAQVTQNPRYLITVTGKKLTVTCSQNMNHEYMSWYRQDPGLGLRQIYYSMNVEVTDKGDVPEGYKVSRKEKRNFPLILESPSPNQTSLYFCASSIDRGPTNEKLFFGSGTQLSVL.

The chain has TRBV2 and TRBJ1-3; 7 bases align to TRBD1. In germline, CDR1 is SNHLY, CDR2 FYNNEI. Trimming at V came to 6 bases and at J to 0 bases, leaving 14 bases not matched to a gene. CDR3 length equals 18 residues. The chain's CDR3 is CASRNLPGQPNSGNTIYF. The CDR3 DNA reads TGTGCCAGCAGAAACCTTCCGGGACAGCCAAACTCTGGAAACACCATATATTTT.

This chain links TRBV5-1 with TRBJ2-5; 9 bases map to TRBD1. Germline CDR1 SGHRS, CDR2 YFSETQ. The CDR3 has 16 residues. The V segment lost 4 bases and the J segment 5 bases; nucleotides outside the gene matches: 12. CDR3 region: CASSPGWDRERETQYF. CDR3 sequence (DNA): TGCGCCAGCAGCCCTGGGTGGGACAGGGAGAGGGAGACCCAGTACTTC.

The chain is built from TRBV4-1 and TRBJ1-4, with TRBD1 as a possible D gene (5 bases). V was trimmed by 2 bases and J by 8 bases, leaving 15 bases between them. Germline values: CDR1 MGHRA, CDR2 YSYEKL. The CDR3 runs 15 residues. The CDR3 region has the DNA TGCGCCAGCAGCCAACTCAAAGGGGCGGGAGAAAAACTGTTTTTT. Its translation is CASSQLKGAGEKLFF.

The genes are TRBV19 and TRBJ1-2; 8 positions agree with TRBD1. Germline lookup yields CDR1 LNHDA and CDR2 SQIVND (reference sequence). This CDR3 spans 14 amino acids. V trimming: 5 bases; J trimming: 10 bases; junction bases outside the gene matches: 12. The CDR3 here is CASSVGTGLNLYTF. The CDR3 DNA reads TGTGCCAGTAGTGTCGGGACAGGATTAAATCTCTACACCTTC.

V gene TRBV28 combines with J gene TRBJ2-5, with TRBD1 identical over 11 bases. The length of the CDR3 is 15 residues. Germline CDR1 MDHEN, CDR2 SYDVKM. Losses at the gene ends were 4 bases for V and 1 base for J; bases not matched to a gene: 2. The DNA of the CDR3 is TGTGCCAGCAGTTATGGGACAGGGGGCCAAGAGACCCAGTACTTC. It yields the protein CASSYGTGGQETQYF.

This clone has more than one count but fewer than ten. This chain joins TRBV6-5 and TRBJ1-2, with 9 bases matching TRBD1. Germline V CDR1 and CDR2: MNHEY, SVGAGI. Trimming took 10 bases from V and 3 from J; bases not matched to a gene: 12. The CDR3 totals 15 residues. CDR3 sequence: CATLKTGGADYGYTF. The CDR3 region has the DNA TGTGCCACCCTTAAAACAGGGGGCGCGGACTATGGCTACACCTTC.

The V and J genes are TRBV5-1 and TRBJ1-1, with D uncertain. Germline V gives CDR1 SGHRS, CDR2 YFSETQ. CDR3 length: 14 residues. The V and J ends lost 0 bases and 6 bases respectively, with 12 bases between them. The CDR3 loop is CASSLETISPEAFF. In nucleotides, the CDR3 is TGCGCCAGCAGCTTGGAGACTATATCCCCTGAAGCTTTCTTT.

The J gene is TRBJ2-1, the V gene TRBV19; the match to TRBD1 covers 10 bases. Trimming took 6 bases from V and 9 from J; bases not matched to a gene: 5. Germline loops: CDR1 LNHDA, CDR2 SQIVND (reference sequence). This CDR3 is 13 amino acids long. The CDR3 DNA follows: TGTGCCAGTAGGAAGACAGGGGGCAGTGAGCAGTTCTTC. Translation gives CASRKTGGSEQFF.

The genes are TRBV7-2 and TRBJ2-6; possible D gene TRBD2, 5 bases. Germline-derived CDR1 and CDR2 are SGHTA and FQGNSA. The CDR3 covers 15 residues. The germline V and J ends were trimmed by 5 bases and 3 bases, with 11 bases remaining between them. The CDR3 is CASSLRGSGANVLTF. The CDR3, as DNA: TGTGCCAGCAGCCTACGGGGAAGTGGGGCCAACGTCCTGACTTTC.

The chain carries TRBV6-5 and TRBJ1-2; no clear D. The CDR3 totals 10 residues. CDR1 and CDR2 (germline): MNHEY, SVGAGI. Trimming removed 8 bases at V and 8 bases at J, with 9 bases between. The CDR3 region is CASGPGGYTF. Here the CDR3 DNA reads TGTGCCAGCGGCCCAGGCGGCTACACCTTC.

The V and J genes are TRBV7-2 and TRBJ2-2, with D possibly TRBD1 on 5 matching bases. The V gene's germline CDR1 is SGHTA and CDR2 FQGNSA. The CDR3 runs 12 residues. V lost 3 bases, J lost 9 bases, and 8 bases lay in between. In DNA form, the CDR3 reads TGTGCCAGCAGCTTTAGGGGTCGGGAGCTGTTTTTT. Its protein product is CASSFRGRELFF.

This chain links TRBV11-3 with TRBJ2-5; 12 bases are a match to TRBD1. The V segment lost 5 bases and the J segment 5 bases; nucleotides outside the gene matches: 9. The CDR3 contains 16 residues. The germline V gene has CDR1 SGHNT and CDR2 YENEEA. The CDR3 reads CASSHRGTGGPETQYF. As DNA, the CDR3 is TGTGCCAGCAGCCACCGCGGGACAGGGGGCCCGGAGACCCAGTACTTC. Full variable domain (remainder filled in from reference TRBV11-3 and TRBJ2-5): EAGVVQSPRYKIIEKKQPVAFWCNPISGHNTLYWYLQNLGQGPELLIRYENEEAVDDSQLPKDRFSAERLKGVDSTLKIQPAELGDSAVYLCASSHRGTGGPETQYFGPGTRLLVL.

Here the CDR3 DNA reads TGCGCCAGCAGCTTAGGCATCGGGACAGATGTTGGAAACACCATATATTTT. Translation gives CASSLGIGTDVGNTIYF. J is TRBJ1-3 and V is TRBV5-1, with 7 positions matching TRBD1. The CDR3 covers 17 residues. Trimming took 2 bases from V and 3 from J; bases not matched to a gene: 11. Germline V CDR1 and CDR2: SGHRS, YFSETQ.

The chain joins TRBV4-1 to TRBJ1-1; 7 nucleotides align to TRBD1. Losses at the gene ends were 0 bases for V and 10 bases for J; bases not matched to a gene: 17. The CDR3 covers 17 residues. Germline V gene data show CDR1 as MGHRA and CDR2 as YSYEKL. DNA of the CDR3: TGCGCCAGCAGCCAAGAAGGGACAGCTCTTAGACCCTTTCGAGCTTTCTTT. It yields the protein CASSQEGTALRPFRAFF.

This sequence joins TRBV5-1 and TRBJ2-5, with D tentatively TRBD1 (5 bases). CDR1 and CDR2 from the germline V gene are SGHRS and YFSETQ. V lost 4 bases and J lost 1, with 11 bases in between. The CDR3 loop spans 14 amino acids. The CDR3 DNA is TGCGCCAGCAGCCCTCCGACAGCCCAAGAGACCCAGTACTTC. This sequence encodes CASSPPTAQETQYF.

The gene calls are TRBV5-5 and TRBJ2-5; D is uncertain. The germline V gene encodes CDR1 SGHKS and CDR2 YYEKEE (reference sequence). The CDR3 loop spans 12 amino acids. V was shortened by 1 base and J by 2 bases, with 3 bases between the two germline ends. CDR3 nucleotides: TGTGCCAGCAGCTTGCAGCAAGAGACCCAGTACTTC. Amino acid sequence: CASSLQQETQYF.

This clone has more than one count but fewer than ten. J is TRBJ1-2 and V is TRBV7-2; no definite D call. V was trimmed by 3 bases and J by 3 bases, leaving 8 bases between them. Germline-derived CDR1 and CDR2 are SGHTA and FQGNSA. The CDR3 consists of 13 residues. CDR3 amino acids: CASSFGRDYGYTF. CDR3 coding DNA: TGTGCCAGCAGCTTCGGGCGGGACTATGGCTACACCTTC.